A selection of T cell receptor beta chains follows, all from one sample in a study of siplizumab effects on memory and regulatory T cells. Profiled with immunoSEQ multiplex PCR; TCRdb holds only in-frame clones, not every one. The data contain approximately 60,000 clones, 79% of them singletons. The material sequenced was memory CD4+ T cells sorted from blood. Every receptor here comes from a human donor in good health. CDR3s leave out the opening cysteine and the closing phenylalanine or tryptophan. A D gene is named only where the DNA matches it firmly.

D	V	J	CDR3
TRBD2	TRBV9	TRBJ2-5	ASSTLAGGQETQY
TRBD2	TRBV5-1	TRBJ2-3	ASSFLAGGLFGDTQY
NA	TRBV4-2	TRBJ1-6	ASSSWTDDGGSPLH
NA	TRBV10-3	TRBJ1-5	AISMQGQNQPQH
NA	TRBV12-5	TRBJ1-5	ASGHPLDNIPH
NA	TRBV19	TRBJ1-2	ASSITMGTRIRYGYT
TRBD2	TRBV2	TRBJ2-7	ASSESSGAIMEQY
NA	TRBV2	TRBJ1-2	ARGGQGGGYT
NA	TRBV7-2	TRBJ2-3	ASSFDGGSTDTQY
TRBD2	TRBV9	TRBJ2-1	ASSGTSGDEQF
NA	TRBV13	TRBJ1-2	ASLQGYT
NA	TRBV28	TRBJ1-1	ASSPERGKATEAF
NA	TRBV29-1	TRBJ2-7	SAQQAPWLKDEQY
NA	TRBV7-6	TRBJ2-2	ASSSNRLVIGGELF
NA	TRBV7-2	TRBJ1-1	ASSYRVGTEAF
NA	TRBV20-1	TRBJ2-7	SARLGIQQY
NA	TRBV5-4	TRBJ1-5	ASSLDNQPQH